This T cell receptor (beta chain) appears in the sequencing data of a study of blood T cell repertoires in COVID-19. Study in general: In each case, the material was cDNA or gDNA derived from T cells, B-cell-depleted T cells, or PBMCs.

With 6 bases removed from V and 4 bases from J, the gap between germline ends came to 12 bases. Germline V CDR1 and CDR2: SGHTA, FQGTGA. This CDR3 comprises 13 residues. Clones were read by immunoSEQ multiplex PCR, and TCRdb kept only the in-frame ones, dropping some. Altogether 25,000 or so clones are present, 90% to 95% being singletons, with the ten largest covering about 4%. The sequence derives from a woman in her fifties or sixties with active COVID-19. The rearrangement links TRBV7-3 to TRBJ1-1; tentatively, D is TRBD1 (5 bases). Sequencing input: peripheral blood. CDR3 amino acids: CASSPGSRTEAFF. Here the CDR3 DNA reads TGTGCCAGCAGTCCAGGGTCGCGCACTGAAGCTTTCTTT.